This entry lists 4 T cell receptor beta chains sequenced from one sample in a study of blood T cell repertoires in COVID-19. Method: immunoSEQ multiplex PCR; TCRdb's copy keeps in-frame clones and lacks some. The sample yields around 30,000 clones, more than 80% seen once. Sequencing was carried out using peripheral blood. All receptors derive from a woman of 80 years or more with acute or convalescent COVID-19.

The V and J genes are TRBV27 and TRBJ2-1, with 10 bases identical to TRBD2. The CDR3 length is 16 residues. Germline V gene sequence: CDR1 MNHEY, CDR2 SMNVEV (reference sequence). V lost 6 bases to trimming and J lost 3 bases; unmatched junction nucleotides: 8. CDR3 bases: TGTGCCAGCAGAGGAGAAACTAGCGGGAACTACAATGAGCAGTTCTTC. It codes for CASRGETSGNYNEQFF.

The chain employs TRBV15 and TRBJ1-6; D remains ambiguous. Trimming cost V 2 bases and J 7 bases, with 9 bases left between them. The CDR3 consists of 14 residues. Germline V gene sequence: CDR1 LNHNV, CDR2 YYDKDF (reference sequence). The CDR3 spells CATSRTPTNSPLHF. CDR3 in DNA: TGTGCCACCAGCAGAACACCGACAAATTCACCCCTCCACTTT.

The gene calls are TRBV28 and TRBJ2-7, with D maybe TRBD2 (5 bases). The V end lost 10 bases, the J end lost 1 base, and 14 bases lay between the germline ends. There are 13 residues in the CDR3. Germline-derived CDR1 and CDR2 are MDHEN and SYDVKM. The CDR3 is CAIRPGWSYEQYF. CDR3 coding DNA: TGTGCCATTCGACCGGGGTGGTCCTACGAGCAGTACTTC.

The genes are TRBV7-3 and TRBJ2-1; tentative D call: TRBD1 (6 bases). The length of the CDR3 is 16 residues. Germline loops: CDR1 SGHTA, CDR2 FQGTGA. The ends were cut back, 5 bases at V and 5 bases at J, with 19 bases in the middle. Written as DNA, the CDR3 is TGTGCCAGCAGCGCCTCGACAGGTCTGGGGGACAATGAGCAGTTCTTC. Translated: CASSASTGLGDNEQFF.